The 22 T cell receptor beta chains below were found in one sample sequenced in a study of blood T cell repertoires in COVID-19. TCRdb's table, derived via immunoSEQ multiplex PCR, lists solely in-frame clones and lacks some. The sample yields around 270,000 clones, over 75% seen once. Sequenced: peripheral blood. The receptors derive from a human donor with COVID-19, enrolled during active disease. The donor label of this sample is uncertain.

This chain joins TRBV28 and TRBJ2-5; 8 bases are a match to TRBD2. Trimming removed 7 bases from V and 6 bases from J; junction bases left unmatched: 16. The germline V gene encodes CDR1 MDHEN and CDR2 SYDVKM. The CDR3 sequence is 16 residues long. In DNA form, the CDR3 reads TGTGCCAGCAAACTAACTAGGTTAGCGGGGCCGCAGACCCAGTACTTC. Protein sequence: CASKLTRLAGPQTQYF. The full variable domain, with the rest looked up from reference TRBV28 and TRBJ2-5, is DVKVTQSSRYLVKRTGEKVFLECVQDMDHENMFWYRQDPGLGLRLIYFSYDVKMKEKGDIPEGYSVSREKKERFSLILESASTNQTSMYLCASKLTRLAGPQTQYFGPGTRLLVL.

This rearrangement joins TRBV15 to TRBJ1-1, with a possible D match to TRBD1 (5 bases). V shed 1 base and J shed 10 bases, with 10 bases lying between them. The length of the CDR3 is 12 residues. The germline gives CDR1 LNHNV, CDR2 YYDKDF (reference sequence). The chain's CDR3 is CATSRGPGVAFF. CDR3 nucleotides: TGTGCCACCAGCAGAGGGCCGGGGGTAGCTTTCTTT.

The chain employs TRBV10-3 and TRBJ2-3, with 7 bases fitting TRBD2. The ends lost 3 bases at V and 2 bases at J; junction bases unmatched: 8. Germline CDR1 reads ENHRY; CDR2 reads SYGVKD. The CDR3 is made up of 16 amino acids. CDR3 region: CAISDGQTSPTDTQYF. CDR3 nucleotide sequence: TGTGCCATCAGTGATGGGCAGACTAGCCCCACAGATACGCAGTATTTT.

This chain links TRBV5-1 with TRBJ2-7, with 11 positions matching TRBD2. J gave up 4 bases and V 4 bases, and 7 bases lay outside the gene matches. There are 15 residues in the CDR3. Germline V gives CDR1 SGHRS, CDR2 YFSETQ. CDR3 sequence (DNA): TGCGCCAGCAGCACCGGGACTAGCGGTTCATACGAGCAGTACTTC. Its protein product is CASSTGTSGSYEQYF.

This chain connects TRBV5-1 to TRBJ1-6; the match to TRBD1 covers 12 bases. V gave up 4 bases and J gave up 10 bases; unmatched junction bases: 9. The CDR3 totals 16 residues. Germline CDR1 SGHRS, CDR2 YFSETQ. The CDR3 bases are TGCGCCAGCAGCCCAGCCGGGACAGGGGGCTCCTCACCCCTCCACTTT. Translated, it gives CASSPAGTGGSSPLHF.

This clone was observed a single time. The rearrangement joins TRBV5-1 to TRBJ2-7; 9 bases are shared with TRBD1. V dropped 3 bases and J dropped 7; count of bases not matched to a gene: 8. This CDR3 is built from 14 residues. Germline CDR1 SGHRS, CDR2 YFSETQ. As DNA, the CDR3 is TGCGCCAGCAGCTCGGGACAGGGAGTGGGAGAGCAGTACTTC. This codes for CASSSGQGVGEQYF.

V and J are TRBV28 and TRBJ1-3; 11 nucleotides match TRBD1. Trimming at V came to 8 bases and at J to 4 bases, leaving 16 bases not matched to a gene. This CDR3 comprises 18 residues. Germline-derived CDR1 and CDR2 are MDHEN and SYDVKM. The CDR3 region is CASWGGRGQGALGNTIYF. In DNA, the CDR3 is TGTGCCAGCTGGGGCGGACGAGGACAGGGGGCGCTAGGAAACACCATATATTTT.

The chain uses TRBV6-4 and TRBJ2-1; 7 bases match TRBD2. CDR3 length: 13 amino acids. The germline CDR1 and CDR2 sequences are MRHNA and SNTAGT. V lost 8 bases, J lost 2 bases, and 3 bases stayed unmatched. The CDR3 is CASGAGPYNEQFF. CDR3 nucleotides: TGTGCCAGCGGAGCGGGACCCTACAATGAGCAGTTCTTC.

The chain recombines TRBV6-5 with TRBJ1-6; D is possibly TRBD1 (6 bases). The CDR3 runs to 15 residues. Germline CDR1 and CDR2: MNHEY and SVGAGI. The V gene lost 6 bases and the J gene lost 0 bases, with 9 bases spanning the gap. The CDR3 sequence is CASSLTGSYNSPLHF. CDR3 in DNA: TGTGCCAGCAGCTTGACAGGCTCCTATAATTCACCCCTCCACTTT.

In this sample, this clone turned up once. The chain employs TRBV6-5 and TRBJ1-2; 8 bases fit TRBD1. Trimming took 7 bases from V and 7 from J; bases not matched to a gene: 8. Per the germline V gene, CDR1 is MNHEY and CDR2 is SVGAGI. This CDR3 region has 13 residues. The CDR3 DNA follows: TGTGCCAGCAAGGGGCAGGGGGCGGGTGGCTACACCTTC. Encoded protein: CASKGQGAGGYTF.

The chain has TRBV6-5 and TRBJ2-2; tentatively, D is TRBD1 (6 bases). Deletions cut 6 bases from V and 0 bases from J, with 11 bases between. Germline V CDR1 and CDR2: MNHEY, SVGAGI. The CDR3 contains 15 residues. The CDR3, as DNA: TGTGCCAGCAGCCGGGACATTCCGAACACCGGGGAGCTGTTTTTT. Protein product: CASSRDIPNTGELFF.

V usage is TRBV7-2 and J usage is TRBJ2-4, with TRBD1 identical over 8 bases. V lost 5 bases, J lost 4 bases, and 10 bases stayed unmatched. CDR3 size: 16 residues. Per the germline V gene, CDR1 is SGHTA and CDR2 is FQGNSA. In DNA, the CDR3 is TGTGCCAGCAGCCCGGACAGGGATGGGGGAAAAAACATTCAGTACTTC. This translates into CASSPDRDGGKNIQYF. The whole variable domain, filled in from reference TRBV7-2 and TRBJ2-4, reads GAGVSQSPSNKVTEKGKDVELRCDPISGHTALYWYRQSLGQGLEFLIYFQGNSAPDKSGLPSDRFSAERTGGSVSTLTIQRTQQEDSAVYLCASSPDRDGGKNIQYFGAGTRLSVL.

The chain uses TRBV18 and TRBJ2-2; 8 nucleotides agree with TRBD1. This CDR3 contains 17 residues. Trimming at V came to 3 bases and at J to 3 bases, leaving 9 bases not matched to a gene. Germline CDR1 reads KGHSH; CDR2 reads LQKENI. The CDR3 sequence: CASSPATTGAYTGELFF. In DNA form, the CDR3 reads TGTGCCAGCTCACCCGCAACGACAGGGGCTTACACCGGGGAGCTGTTTTTT.

This chain joins TRBV28 and TRBJ2-1; D is possibly TRBD2 (5 bases). With 6 bases removed from V and 4 bases from J, the gap between germline ends came to 13 bases. Germline V CDR1 and CDR2: MDHEN, SYDVKM. This CDR3 spans 14 amino acids. Written as DNA, the CDR3 is TGTGCCAGCAGGGGAAATAGCGATTACAATGAGCAGTTCTTC. Its translation: CASRGNSDYNEQFF. Together with reference TRBV28 and TRBJ2-1, the CDR3 gives the full variable domain: DVKVTQSSRYLVKRTGEKVFLECVQDMDHENMFWYRQDPGLGLRLIYFSYDVKMKEKGDIPEGYSVSREKKERFSLILESASTNQTSMYLCASRGNSDYNEQFFGPGTRLTVL.

This clone has only one observation. CDR3 coding DNA: TGTGCCAGCAGACAGGACAGGGGCGGTTCACCCCTCCACTTT. Translating gives CASRQDRGGSPLHF. The chain uses TRBV6-5 and TRBJ1-6; 9 nucleotides line up with TRBD1. CDR3 length: 14 residues. Germline V gives CDR1 MNHEY, CDR2 SVGAGI. J lost 9 bases, V lost 6 bases, and 6 bases had no gene match.

The CDR3 sequence: CASTGTSGSSYEQYF. In DNA form, the CDR3 reads TGTGCCAGCACCGGGACTAGCGGGAGCTCCTACGAGCAGTACTTC. The V call is TRBV6-5, the J call TRBJ2-7; 14 bases line up with TRBD2. This CDR3 region has 15 residues. Germline lookup yields CDR1 MNHEY and CDR2 SVGAGI. V shed 7 bases, J shed 0 bases, and the junction held 2 bases outside the gene matches.

The rearrangement links TRBV11-1 to TRBJ1-1, with 8 bases fitting TRBD1. The CDR3 consists of 16 residues. In germline, CDR1 is SGHAT, CDR2 FQDESV (reference sequence). V gave up 5 bases and J gave up 0 bases; unmatched junction bases: 8. The CDR3 sequence: CASSAQTGALNTEAFF. The CDR3 nucleotides are TGTGCCAGCAGCGCCCAGACAGGGGCCCTGAACACTGAAGCTTTCTTT.

The chain combines TRBV7-2 with TRBJ2-1; a possible D gene is TRBD1 (5 bases). From germline, CDR1 is SGHTA and CDR2 FQGNSA. Between the trimmed V and J ends, which lost 1 base and 4 bases, there was a span of 14 bases. This CDR3 is 16 amino acids long. CDR3 amino acids: CASSLDHDSGYNEQFF. CDR3 sequence (DNA): TGTGCCAGCAGCTTAGATCACGACAGTGGGTACAATGAGCAGTTCTTC.

DNA of the CDR3: TGTGCCAGCACCCCCGGGAGGATCTCCTACGAGCAGTACTTC. Translated: CASTPGRISYEQYF. The chain combines TRBV11-2 with TRBJ2-7; 7 bases align to TRBD2. Germline assignment: CDR1 SGHAT and CDR2 FQNNGV. There are 14 residues in the CDR3. J was trimmed by 0 bases and V by 7 bases; bases with no gene match: 6. Combining the CDR3 with reference TRBV11-2 and TRBJ2-7 gives the whole variable domain EAGVAQSPRYKIIEKRQSVAFWCNPISGHATLYWYQQILGQGPKLLIQFQNNGVVDDSQLPKDRFSAERLKGVDSTLKIQPAKLEDSAVYLCASTPGRISYEQYFGPGTRLTVT.

This clone was observed once. This chain links TRBV7-9 with TRBJ2-1; 9 bases align to TRBD2. Germline V lookup: CDR1 SEHNR, CDR2 FQNEAQ (reference sequence). Trimming at V came to 1 base and at J to 8 bases, leaving 9 bases not matched to a gene. CDR3 length: 16 residues. CDR3 protein: CASSLVRASGKDEQFF. As DNA, the CDR3 is TGTGCCAGCAGCTTAGTCAGGGCTAGCGGGAAAGATGAGCAGTTCTTC.

The chain carries TRBV28 and TRBJ1-5; 7 nucleotides align to TRBD1. Germline V lookup: CDR1 MDHEN, CDR2 SYDVKM. V gave up 6 bases and J gave up 3 bases; unmatched junction bases: 8. This CDR3 is built from 15 residues. This CDR3 is CASSPGDRNNQPQHF. DNA of the CDR3: TGTGCCAGCAGCCCGGGGGACAGAAACAATCAGCCCCAGCATTTT. The variable domain in full, completed from reference TRBV28 and TRBJ1-5, reads DVKVTQSSRYLVKRTGEKVFLECVQDMDHENMFWYRQDPGLGLRLIYFSYDVKMKEKGDIPEGYSVSREKKERFSLILESASTNQTSMYLCASSPGDRNNQPQHFGDGTRLSIL.

J is TRBJ1-4 and V is TRBV19; D not resolved. The CDR3 is made up of 13 amino acids. Between the trimmed V and J ends, which lost 5 bases and 8 bases, there was a span of 12 bases. Germline CDR1 is LNHDA and CDR2 is SQIVND (reference sequence). In DNA, the CDR3 is TGTGCCAGTAGTTTAGGTGATCGGGAAAAACTGTTTTTT. This sequence encodes CASSLGDREKLFF.